This T cell receptor beta chain was identified during a study of control samples from healthy donors and cancer patients. Libraries were prepared by immunoSEQ multiplex PCR; TCRdb keeps only in-frame clonotypes and omits some of them. Here the sample spans about 140,000 clones, about 90% being singletons. Sample: blood. This receptor was taken from a man in his late teens or twenties in good health.

CDR3 amino acids: CASRTIQGATYEQYF. Written as DNA, the CDR3 is TGTGCCAGCAGGACAATACAGGGGGCAACCTACGAGCAGTACTTC. The chain uses TRBV2 and TRBJ2-7, with TRBD1 matching 9 bases. This CDR3 is built from 15 residues. From germline, CDR1 is SNHLY and CDR2 FYNNEI. V trimming: 6 bases; J trimming: 2 bases; junction bases outside the gene matches: 8. Together with reference TRBV2 and TRBJ2-7, the CDR3 gives the full variable domain: EPEVTQTPSHQVTQMGQEVILRCVPISNHLYFYWYRQILGQKVEFLVSFYNNEISEKSEIFDDQFSVERPDGSNFTLKIRSTKLEDSAMYFCASRTIQGATYEQYFGPGTRLTVT.